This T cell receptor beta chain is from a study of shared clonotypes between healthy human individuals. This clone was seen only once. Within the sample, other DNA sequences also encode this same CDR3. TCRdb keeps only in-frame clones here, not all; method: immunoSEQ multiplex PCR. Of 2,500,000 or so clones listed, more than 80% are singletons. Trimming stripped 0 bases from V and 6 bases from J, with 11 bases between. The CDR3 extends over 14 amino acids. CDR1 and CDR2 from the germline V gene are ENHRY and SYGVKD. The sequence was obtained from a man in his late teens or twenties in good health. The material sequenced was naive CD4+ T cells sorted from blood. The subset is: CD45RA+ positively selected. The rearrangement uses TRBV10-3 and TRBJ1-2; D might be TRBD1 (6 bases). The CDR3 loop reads CAISESGGADGYTF. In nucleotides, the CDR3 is TGTGCCATCAGTGAGTCCGGGGGGGCGGATGGCTACACCTTC.